This T cell receptor (beta chain) was identified during a study of cytomegalovirus exposure and HLA in healthy donors. Study-wide findings and caveats: The classifier reportedly diagnosed cytomegalovirus status with high specificity and sensitivity.

The PCR had 60 Vbeta and 13 Jbeta primers. Repertoires were generated with immunoSEQ multiplex PCR, while TCRdb's copy carries only in-frame clones and drops some. Here the sample spans 35,000 to 40,000 clones, more than 85% being singletons. As concerns this clone: No antigen is known for it.

This CDR3 spans 16 amino acids. Germline V gene data show CDR1 as SGHRS and CDR2 as YFSETQ. V was pared by 3 bases and J by 3 bases, with 6 bases of the junction left unmatched. The chain uses TRBV5-1 and TRBJ1-4; 9 bases align to TRBD1. Sample: PBMCs. The clonotype originates from a woman between 18 and 30 years old in good health and CMV-seronegative. CDR3 in DNA: TGCGCCAGCAGCTCCGGACAGGGGAGGTCTAATGAAAAACTGTTTTTT. Amino acid sequence: CASSSGQGRSNEKLFF.